These 17 T cell receptor beta chains share one sample of origin, sequenced in a study of T cell responses to AZD1222 COVID-19 vaccine. Data came from immunoSEQ multiplex PCR; TCRdb stores just in-frame clones and leaves some out. Here the sample spans fewer than 120,000 clones, around 85% being singletons. The source material was peripheral blood, sampled on day 0 of AZD1222 vaccination. These receptor sequences come from an adult in good health.

The gene calls are TRBV28 and TRBJ2-5, with no clear D. There are 12 residues in the CDR3. Germline lookup yields CDR1 MDHEN and CDR2 SYDVKM. V lost 5 bases, J lost 5 bases, and 9 bases lay in between. CDR3 nucleotide sequence: TGTGCCAGCAGTCACCCCTGGGAGACCCAGTACTTC. Protein: CASSHPWETQYF.

CDR3 DNA: TGTGCCAGCTCCCGGGTCGGGGGCTACACCTTC. Encoded protein: CASSRVGGYTF. This rearrangement joins TRBV18 to TRBJ1-2, with D uncertain. CDR1 is KGHSH and CDR2 is LQKENI in the germline V gene. This CDR3 region has 11 residues. V lost 6 bases, J lost 8 bases, and 10 bases lay in between. The variable domain in full, completed from reference TRBV18 and TRBJ1-2, reads NAGVMQNPRHLVRRRGQEARLRCSPMKGHSHVYWYRQLPEEGLKFMVYLQKENIIDESGMPKERFSAEFPKEGPSILRIQQVVRGDSAAYFCASSRVGGYTFGSGTRLTVV.

The CDR3, as DNA: TGTGCCAGCAGCCGAGACAAACTGTCTGGAAACACCATATATTTT. This gives the protein CASSRDKLSGNTIYF. The J gene is TRBJ1-3, the V gene TRBV5-6; no clear D. There are 15 residues in the CDR3. CDR1 and CDR2 from the germline V gene are SGHDT and YYEEEE. The V end was cut by 4 bases, the J end by 1 base, with 12 bases between.

The chain recombines TRBV7-8 with TRBJ2-1; possibly TRBD2 for D (5 bases). Germline V gene lookup returns CDR1 SGHVS and CDR2 FQNEAQ. The ends were cut back, 0 bases at V and 4 bases at J, with 13 bases in the middle. The CDR3 runs to 16 residues. The CDR3 DNA reads TGTGCCAGCAGCTTAGCCCCTCGGGGAAAATACAATGAGCAGTTCTTC. Translation: CASSLAPRGKYNEQFF.

The chain links TRBV7-2 to TRBJ1-3; maybe TRBD1 (5 bases). The germline V gene has CDR1 SGHTA and CDR2 FQGNSA. The ends were cut back, 5 bases at V and 4 bases at J, with 12 bases in the middle. The CDR3 has 14 amino acids. The CDR3 reads CASSQGQTGNTIYF. In DNA form, the CDR3 reads TGTGCCAGCAGCCAAGGACAAACGGGAAACACCATATATTTT.

V usage is TRBV28 and J usage is TRBJ1-5; no reliable D call. Germline lookup yields CDR1 MDHEN and CDR2 SYDVKM. This CDR3 region has 13 residues. Trimming shortened V by 2 bases and J by 5 bases, and 7 bases separated the two germline ends. Here the CDR3 DNA reads TGTGCCAGCAGTTTAGCGGGGTATCAGCCCCAGCATTTT. Protein sequence: CASSLAGYQPQHF. Complete variable domain (other parts from reference TRBV28 and TRBJ1-5): DVKVTQSSRYLVKRTGEKVFLECVQDMDHENMFWYRQDPGLGLRLIYFSYDVKMKEKGDIPEGYSVSREKKERFSLILESASTNQTSMYLCASSLAGYQPQHFGDGTRLSIL.

The chain employs TRBV28 and TRBJ1-1; no reliable D call. Germline V CDR1 and CDR2: MDHEN, SYDVKM. The CDR3 has 13 amino acids. Between the trimmed V and J ends, which lost 6 bases and 8 bases, there was a span of 16 bases. CDR3 DNA sequence: TGTGCCAGCAGCCTATTGGCAGGAAAGGAAGCTTTCTTT. Translation gives CASSLLAGKEAFF. Full variable domain (remainder filled in from reference TRBV28 and TRBJ1-1): DVKVTQSSRYLVKRTGEKVFLECVQDMDHENMFWYRQDPGLGLRLIYFSYDVKMKEKGDIPEGYSVSREKKERFSLILESASTNQTSMYLCASSLLAGKEAFFGQGTRLTVV.

The genes are TRBV11-2 and TRBJ2-3; D ambiguous. V was clipped by 6 bases and J by 0 bases, with 16 bases between them. This CDR3 comprises 16 residues. In germline, CDR1 is SGHAT, CDR2 FQNNGV. Written as DNA, the CDR3 is TGTGCCAGCAGACGTTTTTCCGTATCTAGCACAGATACGCAGTATTTT. Its protein product is CASRRFSVSSTDTQYF.

To note about this clone: Within the sample, other DNA sequences also encode this same CDR3. The rearrangement joins TRBV11-2 to TRBJ2-1, with D unclear. Deletions cut 1 base from V and 3 bases from J, with 4 bases between. Looked up from germline, CDR1 is SGHAT and CDR2 is FQNNGV. The CDR3 covers 13 residues. Here the CDR3 DNA reads TGTGCCAGCAGCTTAGGGAGCTACAATGAGCAGTTCTTC. Its protein is CASSLGSYNEQFF.

The chain has TRBV19 and TRBJ2-1; 9 bases map to TRBD2. Germline-derived CDR1 and CDR2 are LNHDA and SQIVND (reference sequence). This CDR3 contains 16 residues. The V and J ends lost 6 bases and 7 bases, in that order; junction bases with no gene match: 13. The CDR3 is CASSQGGISGRNEQFF. The DNA for the CDR3 is TGTGCCAGTAGCCAAGGGGGTATTAGCGGGAGAAATGAGCAGTTCTTC.

The V gene is TRBV10-3, the J gene TRBJ2-7; tentatively, D is TRBD1 (5 bases). The CDR3 consists of 16 residues. V gave up 0 bases and J gave up 6 bases, with 18 bases separating them. Per germline, CDR1 ENHRY and CDR2 SYGVKD. CDR3 sequence reads: CAISESGAGAPTEQYF. CDR3 nucleotides: TGTGCCATCAGTGAGTCAGGGGCAGGAGCGCCCACCGAGCAGTACTTC.

The chain couples TRBV5-1 to TRBJ2-6, with unresolved D. The V end was cut by 4 bases, the J end by 0 bases, with 11 bases between. This CDR3 contains 16 residues. Germline V lookup: CDR1 SGHRS, CDR2 YFSETQ. The CDR3 sequence is CASSPTHLSGANVLTF. The CDR3 DNA sequence: TGCGCCAGCAGCCCCACTCATCTCTCTGGGGCCAACGTCCTGACTTTC.

The chain carries TRBV6-6 and TRBJ1-2; 9 bases line up with TRBD1. The CDR3 sequence is 14 residues long. Germline-derived CDR1 and CDR2 are MNHNY and SVGAGI (reference sequence). V shed 3 bases and J 6 bases; nucleotides not matched to a gene: 5. CDR3 DNA sequence: TGTGCCAGCAGTTATACGGGACAGGGTGATGGCTACACCTTC. This encodes CASSYTGQGDGYTF.

This chain links TRBV10-3 with TRBJ2-7, with 8 bases fitting TRBD2. V dropped 11 bases and J dropped 11; count of bases not matched to a gene: 20. This CDR3 region has 14 residues. In germline, CDR1 is ENHRY, CDR2 SYGVKD. Here the CDR3 DNA reads TGTGCCTCCCGGGGGGGGACGGGGCTGAATAAGGAGTACTTC. This codes for CASRGGTGLNKEYF.

The chain carries TRBV27 and TRBJ1-1; 8 bases map to TRBD1. The CDR3 length is 15 residues. Trimming took 6 bases from V and 2 from J; bases not matched to a gene: 8. From germline, CDR1 is MNHEY and CDR2 SMNVEV (reference sequence). The CDR3 sequence is CASREYGQGNTEAFF. DNA for the CDR3: TGTGCCAGCAGGGAATATGGACAGGGCAACACTGAAGCTTTCTTT.

The sample holds a few counts of this clone. The rearrangement links TRBV4-1 to TRBJ2-3; 7 positions agree with TRBD2. Per germline, CDR1 MGHRA and CDR2 YSYEKL. The CDR3 runs 16 residues. The J segment lost 6 bases and the V segment lost 4 bases, leaving 13 bases of the junction unmatched. This CDR3 reads CASSPGGLAALDTQYF. In nucleotides, the CDR3 is TGCGCCAGCAGCCCCGGCGGGCTAGCGGCTTTGGATACGCAGTATTTT.

The chain joins TRBV5-4 to TRBJ2-7; 7 positions match TRBD1. The CDR3 is 15 residues long. Looked up from germline, CDR1 is SGHNT and CDR2 is YYREEE (reference sequence). V lost 0 bases to trimming and J lost 3 bases; unmatched junction nucleotides: 6. The CDR3 coding sequence is TGTGCCAGCAGCTTGGGTGCCGACAGGGACTACGAGCAGTACTTC. It codes for CASSLGADRDYEQYF.